This T cell receptor (beta chain) comes out of a study of OX40 agonist ivuxolimab in advanced cancers. Study background: Dose-escalation patients were diagnosed with hepatocellular carcinoma, melanoma, renal cell cancer or head and neck cancer.

The study's findings and limits: Both blood CD4+ and CD8+ T cells showed clonal growth by week 6 at 0.1 to 3.0 mg/kg.

The assay was immunoSEQ multiplex PCR, and TCRdb's table has in-frame clones only and misses some. The table lists 65,000 to 75,000 clones, about 85% of them singletons, with around 2% in the top ten. Details on this clone: Its target is unknown.

The clonotype was recovered from an adult with an advanced solid tumor such as melanoma, head and neck, liver or kidney cancer. The material was CD4+ or CD8+ T cells sorted from blood, obtained in a trial of the OX40 agonist ivuxolimab.

CDR3 in DNA: TGTGCCACCTCTGGGGACTATAATTCACCCCTCCACTTT. Amino acid sequence: CATSGDYNSPLHF. This chain joins TRBV15 and TRBJ1-6; no firm D call. Germline assignment: CDR1 LNHNV and CDR2 YYDKDF (reference sequence). The CDR3 is 13 residues long. V lost 8 bases and J lost 3, with 8 bases in between.